This T cell receptor (beta chain) is from a study of blood T cells in healthy people across ages. Notes on this clonotype: Its antigen is unidentified.

The V gene's germline CDR1 is DFQATT and CDR2 SNEGSKA (reference sequence). Trimming pared 6 bases from V and 4 bases from J, leaving 19 bases between. The CDR3 length is 15 residues. Primed by a sample-barcoded 5' primer and a J-beta primer mix, a second PCR proceeded for about 6 to 12 cycles. TCRdb ran MiXCR on the 5' RACE reads and lists one entry per CDR3 protein. This sample has hundreds of thousands of distinct CDR3 sequences; roughly three fifths occur once, and the top ten carry roughly 26%. General study results and limits: The CMV status of each donor remained undetermined, and this could have confounded shifts in expanded clonotypes. The fall in TCR beta diversity per million T cells was roughly linear with age. The study found more naive CD4+ cells and higher diversity in long-lived than aged donors.

This TCR was recovered from a man in his forties or fifties in good health. What was sequenced was blood. The chain combines TRBV20-1 with TRBJ2-1; the D call may be TRBD1 or TRBD2 (5 bases each). For the CDR3, the DNA is TGCAGTGCCGTTGGGGGAACTTATTCTTACAATGAGCAGTTCTTC. Protein sequence: CSAVGGTYSYNEQFF.